Each of the 20 T cell receptor beta chains below was sequenced from the same sample in a study of human T cells and chemical hapten exposure. Time point reported: healthy volunteer bleed at 6 weeks. It was unfractionated whole blood from which total RNA was extracted. One entry per CDR3 protein results from TCRdb running MiXCR on the RACE reads. This table has under 50,000 distinct CDR3 sequences, around 4% appearing once. The sequencing input was whole blood. The receptors here all came from a human donor in good health. Some clones in this sample may be carry-over from other donors' samples.

CDR3 loop: CASSQGQGWDLTDTQYF. The CDR3 DNA reads TGCGCCAGCAGCCAAGGACAGGGATGGGATCTCACAGATACGCAGTATTTT. The V gene is TRBV4-1, the J gene TRBJ2-3; 7 positions agree with TRBD1. The CDR3 is 17 amino acids. The germline V gene has CDR1 MGHRA and CDR2 YSYEKL. J gave up 2 bases and V 1 base, and 9 bases lay outside the gene matches.

The table lists this clonotype with many counts. Likely a read error: the CDR3 ends without its conserved phenylalanine or tryptophan. The J gene is TRBJ2-4, the V gene TRBV12-3 or TRBV12-4; possible D gene TRBD1, 5 bases. V gave up 5 bases and J gave up 1 base, with 6 bases separating them. The CDR3 is 13 amino acids. The DNA of the CDR3 is TGTGCCAGCAGTAAGGGGGCCAAAAACATTCAGTACCTC. Protein sequence: CASSKGAKNIQYL.

This clonotype was seen many times. The V gene is TRBV5-1, the J gene TRBJ1-2; no definite D call. V shed 4 bases and J shed 1 base, with 11 bases lying between them. The length of the CDR3 is 14 residues. The germline V gene encodes CDR1 SGHRS and CDR2 YFSETQ. The CDR3 spells CASSPRDINYGYTF. In DNA, the CDR3 is TGCGCCAGCAGCCCCCGGGATATTAACTATGGCTACACCTTC.

This clonotype was found many times. This CDR3 is CSVVRGDYGYTF. In nucleotides, the CDR3 is TGCAGCGTTGTACGGGGGGACTATGGCTACACCTTC. The V gene is TRBV29-1, the J gene TRBJ1-2; a possible D gene is TRBD1 (5 bases). Per germline, CDR1 SQVTM and CDR2 ANQGSEA. Trimming removed 4 bases from V and 3 bases from J, with 9 bases in between. This CDR3 contains 12 residues.

This clonotype was picked up many times. V is TRBV7-9 and J is TRBJ1-2, with D perhaps matching TRBD1 (6 bases). Germline V gene sequence: CDR1 SEHNR, CDR2 FQNEAQ (reference sequence). V lost 6 bases and J lost 8, with 16 bases in between. CDR3 length equals 13 residues. DNA of the CDR3: TGTGCCAGCAGTCGACAGGCCCTTTGGGGCTACACCTTC. Amino acids: CASSRQALWGYTF.

This clonotype was seen at least ten times. The V and J genes are TRBV25-1 and TRBJ1-2, with TRBD1 as a possible D gene (6 bases). The CDR3 runs to 18 residues. Trimming pared 1 base from V and 4 bases from J, leaving 22 bases between. The V gene's germline CDR1 is MGHDK and CDR2 SYGVNS. This chain's CDR3 is CASSESGSTGPLGYGYTF. CDR3 in DNA: TGTGCCAGCAGTGAATCGGGTTCCACAGGGCCCCTAGGCTATGGCTACACCTTC.

This chain connects TRBV9 to TRBJ1-3, with D hard to call. The CDR3 extends over 13 amino acids. V was trimmed by 3 bases and J by 1 base, leaving 5 bases between them. Germline CDR1 reads SGDLS; CDR2 reads YYNGEE. CDR3 sequence (DNA): TGTGCCAGCAGCGCAACGTCTGGAAACACCATATATTTT. Protein: CASSATSGNTIYF.

This clonotype was seen many times. V gene TRBV28 combines with J gene TRBJ2-3, with D tentatively TRBD1 or TRBD2 (5 bases each). V was cut by 6 bases and J by 6 bases, with 22 bases left in between. In germline, CDR1 is MDHEN, CDR2 SYDVKM. The CDR3 spans 16 residues. This CDR3 reads CASSFGAGRTKDTQYF. The CDR3, as DNA: TGTGCCAGCAGCTTCGGGGCGGGTAGAACTAAGGATACGCAGTATTTT.

The sample holds many counts of this clonotype. This sequence joins TRBV27 and TRBJ2-3; TRBD1 or TRBD2 may be the D gene (5 bases each). Germline V gene sequence: CDR1 MNHEY, CDR2 SMNVEV (reference sequence). Trimming stripped 5 bases from V and 1 base from J, with 10 bases between. This CDR3 comprises 14 residues. CDR3: CASSTRGRTDTQYF. The DNA for the CDR3 is TGTGCCAGCAGTACGAGGGGTCGCACAGATACGCAGTATTTT.

This rearrangement joins TRBV7-6 to TRBJ1-5; D is unresolved. CDR1 is SGHVS and CDR2 is FNYEAQ in the germline V gene. V was clipped by 0 bases and J by 3 bases, with 9 bases between them. The CDR3 spans 15 residues. The CDR3 region has the DNA TGTGCCAGCAGCTTAGCGGGCAGGATCAATCAGCCCCAGCATTTT. Protein sequence: CASSLAGRINQPQHF. The full variable domain, in which reference TRBV7-6 and TRBJ1-5 provide the parts outside the CDR3, is GAGVSQSPRYKVTKRGQDVALRCDPISGHVSLYWYRQALGQGPEFLTYFNYEAQQDKSGLPNDRFSAERPEGSISTLTIQRTEQRDSAMYRCASSLAGRINQPQHFGDGTRLSIL.

This clonotype has more than one count but fewer than ten. The chain joins TRBV10-1 to TRBJ1-1, with unresolved D. This CDR3 has 12 residues. Germline loops: CDR1 WNHNN, CDR2 SYGVQD (reference sequence). Trimming shortened V by 3 bases and J by 8 bases, and 10 bases separated the two germline ends. The CDR3 reads CASSDPGFEAFF. The DNA of the CDR3 is TGCGCCAGCAGTGACCCCGGGTTCGAAGCTTTCTTT.

V usage is TRBV2 and J usage is TRBJ2-5, with a tentative D call TRBD2 (6 bases). V was clipped by 0 bases and J by 5 bases, with 10 bases between them. Germline V gives CDR1 SNHLY, CDR2 FYNNEI. The CDR3 contains 14 residues. DNA of the CDR3: TGTGCCAGCAGTGAAGCGGGACGGGAGGAGACCCAGTACTTC. Its protein is CASSEAGREETQYF.

This clonotype was counted ten times or more. The chain has TRBV9 and TRBJ2-7, with D perhaps matching TRBD1 (6 bases). Germline V gives CDR1 SGDLS, CDR2 YYNGEE. This CDR3 region has 12 residues. V shed 3 bases and J shed 3 bases, with 7 bases lying between them. CDR3 loop: CASSGGGYEQYF. CDR3 nucleotide sequence: TGTGCCAGCAGCGGAGGGGGCTACGAGCAGTACTTC.

This clonotype occurred many times. The CDR3 here is CASSPWVGGPTEAFF. CDR3 sequence (DNA): TGCGCCAGCAGCCCGTGGGTAGGAGGGCCCACTGAAGCTTTCTTT. The chain has TRBV4-1 and TRBJ1-1; D uncertain. The V end lost 4 bases, the J end lost 4 bases, and 16 bases lay between the germline ends. The CDR3 consists of 15 residues. From germline, CDR1 is MGHRA and CDR2 YSYEKL.

This clonotype was found many times. This chain links TRBV28 with TRBJ1-1, with D unresolved. Germline V gene data show CDR1 as MDHEN and CDR2 as SYDVKM. V dropped 6 bases and J dropped 0 bases, with 11 bases sitting between them. The CDR3 extends over 14 amino acids. The DNA for the CDR3 is TGTGCCAGCAGACGGACGGGCATGAACACTGAAGCTTTCTTT. Amino acids: CASRRTGMNTEAFF. Full variable domain (missing parts from reference TRBV28 and TRBJ1-1): DVKVTQSSRYLVKRTGEKVFLECVQDMDHENMFWYRQDPGLGLRLIYFSYDVKMKEKGDIPEGYSVSREKKERFSLILESASTNQTSMYLCASRRTGMNTEAFFGQGTRLTVV.

The table lists this clonotype with a few counts. V usage is TRBV15 and J usage is TRBJ1-3, with D uncertain. V lost 8 bases, J lost 4 bases, and 6 bases lay in between. Germline assignment: CDR1 LNHNV and CDR2 YYDKDF (reference sequence). The CDR3 contains 11 residues. CDR3 protein: CATRKGNTIYF. Here the CDR3 DNA reads TGTGCCACCCGTAAGGGAAACACCATATATTTT.

This clonotype was detected ten times or more. The V and J genes are TRBV9 and TRBJ2-3; D perhaps matches TRBD2 (5 bases). The CDR3 length is 16 residues. Trimming stripped 0 bases from V and 8 bases from J, with 19 bases between. CDR1 is SGDLS, CDR2 YYNGEE, per germline. The CDR3 coding sequence is TGTGCCAGCAGCGTAGTGGAGCTGGGAGACTACGCTACGCAGTATTTT. Protein product: CASSVVELGDYATQYF.

In this sample, this clonotype turned up many times. The chain combines TRBV27 with TRBJ2-7; D may be TRBD1 (6 bases). V gave up 0 bases and J gave up 2 bases, with 8 bases separating them. The CDR3 has 14 amino acids. CDR1 is MNHEY, CDR2 SMNVEV, per germline (reference sequence). The CDR3 is CASSLSGAAYEQYF. The CDR3 bases are TGTGCCAGCAGTTTATCGGGGGCTGCCTACGAGCAGTACTTC.

The table lists this clonotype with many counts. The chain combines TRBV24-1 with TRBJ2-3; 7 positions agree with TRBD1. The CDR3 extends over 13 amino acids. The germline V gene encodes CDR1 KGHDR and CDR2 SFDVKD. With 4 bases clipped from V and 12 bases from J, the junction kept 9 bases outside the gene matches. The CDR3 nucleotides are TGTGCCACCAGTGAATCCGGGACAGCGCCTCAGTATTTT. This codes for CATSESGTAPQYF.

This clonotype was counted many times. The J gene is TRBJ1-5, the V gene TRBV20-1; possible D gene TRBD1, 5 bases. Trimming took 5 bases from V and 1 from J, leaving 12 bases between them. CDR1 is DFQATT, CDR2 SNEGSKA, per germline (reference sequence). CDR3 size: 14 residues. The DNA of the CDR3 is TGCAGTGCTCGTGACAGTTGGAGCAATCAGCCCCAGCATTTT. Its protein is CSARDSWSNQPQHF.